Presented here are 29 T cell receptor beta chains from one specimen sequenced in a study of blood T cell repertoires in COVID-19. Assay used: immunoSEQ multiplex PCR; TCRdb lists only in-frame clones, some missing. The repertoire holds more than 120,000 clones, with 70% to 90% as singletons. Sequenced input: peripheral blood. The receptors come from a human donor with acute or convalescent COVID-19. The donor label of this sample is uncertain.

V gene TRBV25-1 combines with J gene TRBJ1-1; TRBD1 might be the D (6 bases). The CDR3 sequence is 15 residues long. From germline, CDR1 is MGHDK and CDR2 SYGVNS. The V end lost 5 bases, the J end lost 0 bases, and 13 bases lay between the germline ends. The CDR3 loop is CASSTGQGLNTEAFF. CDR3 in DNA: TGTGCCAGCAGTACTGGCCAGGGGCTGAACACTGAAGCTTTCTTT.

The V call is TRBV28, the J call TRBJ1-2, with D perhaps TRBD1 (6 bases). Germline CDR1 is MDHEN and CDR2 is SYDVKM. V lost 3 bases and J lost 5, with 13 bases in between. This CDR3 comprises 14 residues. For the CDR3, the DNA is TGTGCCAGCAGTTTGGCAGGGGCTTGGTATGGCTACACCTTC. Translation: CASSLAGAWYGYTF.

The V call is TRBV10-3, the J call TRBJ2-2; 8 nucleotides align to TRBD1. The CDR3 is made up of 15 amino acids. The trim removed 8 bases at V and 0 bases at J, leaving 5 bases unmatched. CDR1 is ENHRY, CDR2 SYGVKD, per germline. CDR3: CAIGDRGPNTGELFF. The CDR3, as DNA: TGTGCCATCGGCGACAGGGGCCCGAACACCGGGGAGCTGTTTTTT.

This clone was seen only once. V and J are TRBV29-1 and TRBJ1-4; 9 bases match TRBD1. Losses at the gene ends were 6 bases for V and 2 bases for J; bases not matched to a gene: 1. Germline CDR1 reads SQVTM; CDR2 reads ANQGSEA. The CDR3 loop spans 13 amino acids. CDR3 protein: CSVQGATNEKLFF. The CDR3 DNA is TGCAGCGTACAGGGGGCGACTAATGAAAAACTGTTTTTT. Full variable domain (outside the CDR3, taken from reference TRBV29-1 and TRBJ1-4): SAVISQKPSRDICQRGTSLTIQCQVDSQVTMMFWYRQQPGQSLTLIATANQGSEATYESGFVIDKFPISRPNLTFSTLTVSNMSPEDSSIYLCSVQGATNEKLFFGSGTQLSVL.

This rearrangement joins TRBV29-1 to TRBJ1-2; 7 bases are a match to TRBD1. The CDR3 is made up of 14 amino acids. V gave up 1 base and J gave up 5 bases; unmatched junction bases: 7. The germline gives CDR1 SQVTM, CDR2 ANQGSEA. The CDR3, as DNA: TGCAGCGTTGAAGTTACCGCAGGGGGTTATGGCTACACCTTC. Protein: CSVEVTAGGYGYTF.

CDR3 coding DNA: TGTGCCAGCAGCTTGGAGGGAATGAACACTGAAGCTTTCTTT. This gives the protein CASSLEGMNTEAFF. The chain combines TRBV7-9 with TRBJ1-1; D unclear. V lost 3 bases to trimming and J lost 0 bases, with 8 bases between them. There are 14 residues in the CDR3. Germline-derived CDR1 and CDR2 are SEHNR and FQNEAQ (reference sequence).

V is TRBV2 and J is TRBJ1-5, with 7 bases fitting TRBD1. This CDR3 has 14 amino acids. Germline CDR1 SNHLY, CDR2 FYNNEI. The ends lost 6 bases at V and 6 bases at J; junction bases unmatched: 8. CDR3 sequence reads: CASRARQGGQPQHF. CDR3 in DNA: TGTGCCAGCAGGGCGAGACAGGGAGGTCAGCCCCAGCATTTT.

The CDR3 reads CASSYRQDYEQYF. For the CDR3, the DNA is TGTGCCAGCAGTTACCGACAGGACTACGAGCAGTACTTC. The chain has TRBV6-2 or TRBV6-3 and TRBJ2-7, with D maybe TRBD1 (6 bases). V was clipped by 2 bases and J by 3 bases, with 8 bases between them. The CDR3 runs to 13 residues. In germline, CDR1 is MNHEY, CDR2 SVGEGT.

The V call is TRBV7-2, the J call TRBJ1-5, with 10 positions matching TRBD1. Germline lookup yields CDR1 SGHTA and CDR2 FQGNSA. V trimming: 5 bases; J trimming: 6 bases; junction bases outside the gene matches: 7. The CDR3 is 15 residues long. The CDR3 region is CASSKGTGAVQPQHF. Written as DNA, the CDR3 is TGTGCCAGCAGCAAGGGGACAGGGGCGGTTCAGCCCCAGCATTTT. The whole variable domain, filled in from reference TRBV7-2 and TRBJ1-5, reads GAGVSQSPSNKVTEKGKDVELRCDPISGHTALYWYRQSLGQGLEFLIYFQGNSAPDKSGLPSDRFSAERTGGSVSTLTIQRTQQEDSAVYLCASSKGTGAVQPQHFGDGTRLSIL.

This chain joins TRBV7-9 and TRBJ1-2, with D uncertain. The CDR3 spans 12 residues. Trimming cost V 3 bases and J 3 bases, with 5 bases left between them. Germline assignment: CDR1 SEHNR and CDR2 FQNEAQ (reference sequence). CDR3 nucleotide sequence: TGTGCCAGCAGCTTCGGAGACTATGGCTACACCTTC. It encodes CASSFGDYGYTF. The whole variable domain, filled in from reference TRBV7-9 and TRBJ1-2, reads DTGVSQNPRHKITKRGQNVTFRCDPISEHNRLYWYRQTLGQGPEFLTYFQNEAQLEKSRLLSDRFSAERPKGSFSTLEIQRTEQGDSAMYLCASSFGDYGYTFGSGTRLTVV.

The chain recombines TRBV7-2 with TRBJ1-5; weak D call: TRBD1 (6 bases). The CDR3 is 15 residues long. Looked up from germline, CDR1 is SGHTA and CDR2 is FQGNSA. The V end lost 2 bases, the J end lost 4 bases, and 12 bases lay between the germline ends. The CDR3, as DNA: TGTGCCAGCAGCTTATTGTGGGACATGAATCAGCCCCAGCATTTT. Amino acid sequence: CASSLLWDMNQPQHF.

The chain carries TRBV6-5 and TRBJ1-2; maybe TRBD1 (5 bases). CDR1 MNHEY and CDR2 SVGAGI come from the germline V gene. V shed 0 bases and J shed 8 bases, with 19 bases lying between them. CDR3 length: 16 amino acids. The CDR3 sequence is CASSYSIGADVSGYTF. As DNA, the CDR3 is TGTGCCAGCAGTTACTCGATTGGGGCAGACGTAAGCGGCTACACCTTC.

The V gene is TRBV2, the J gene TRBJ1-5; 9 bases are a match to TRBD1. The CDR3 is 14 amino acids. The V gene end was trimmed by 8 bases and the J gene end by 8 bases; junction bases not matched to a gene: 10. The germline gives CDR1 SNHLY, CDR2 FYNNEI. The CDR3 is CASATGTGFEPQHF. The CDR3 DNA reads as TGTGCCAGCGCGACCGGGACAGGGTTTGAGCCCCAGCATTTT. Using reference TRBV2 and TRBJ1-5 for the parts outside the CDR3, the full variable domain is EPEVTQTPSHQVTQMGQEVILRCVPISNHLYFYWYRQILGQKVEFLVSFYNNEISEKSEIFDDQFSVERPDGSNFTLKIRSTKLEDSAMYFCASATGTGFEPQHFGDGTRLSIL.

CDR3 coding DNA: TGTGCCAGCAGCTTACCGGGACTCATTCTCACAGATACGCAGTATTTT. This sequence encodes CASSLPGLILTDTQYF. The gene calls are TRBV5-6 and TRBJ2-3; tentatively, D is TRBD2 (6 bases). The CDR3 totals 16 residues. The germline gives CDR1 SGHDT, CDR2 YYEEEE. The V end was cut by 2 bases, the J end by 2 bases, with 15 bases between. The whole variable domain, filled in from reference TRBV5-6 and TRBJ2-3, reads DAGVTQSPTHLIKTRGQQVTLRCSPKSGHDTVSWYQQALGQGPQFIFQYYEEEERQRGNFPDRFSGHQFPNYSSELNVNALLLGDSALYLCASSLPGLILTDTQYFGPGTRLTVL.

The V gene is TRBV12-3 or TRBV12-4, the J gene TRBJ1-1; no clear D. V dropped 3 bases and J dropped 1 base, with 6 bases sitting between them. The CDR3 spans 13 residues. Written as DNA, the CDR3 is TGTGCCAGCAGTTTCCAGCGGAACACTGAAGCTTTCTTT. This gives the protein CASSFQRNTEAFF.

The chain links TRBV6-6 to TRBJ2-2; D perhaps matches TRBD2 (6 bases). The CDR3 spans 15 residues. Germline lookup yields CDR1 MNHNY and CDR2 SVGAGI (reference sequence). V lost 6 bases, J lost 0 bases, and 11 bases lay in between. CDR3 sequence: CASSRDFSNTGELFF. The CDR3 nucleotides are TGTGCCAGCAGCCGGGACTTTTCGAACACCGGGGAGCTGTTTTTT.

The chain recombines TRBV28 with TRBJ2-7; 8 bases line up with TRBD1. CDR1 MDHEN and CDR2 SYDVKM come from the germline V gene. Unmatched junction bases numbered 11, after V lost 7 bases and J lost 12 bases. The length of the CDR3 is 12 residues. The CDR3 region is CASKFGPGQVYF. In nucleotides, the CDR3 is TGTGCCAGCAAGTTCGGACCGGGACAGGTGTACTTC. Full variable domain (rest looked up from reference TRBV28 and TRBJ2-7): DVKVTQSSRYLVKRTGEKVFLECVQDMDHENMFWYRQDPGLGLRLIYFSYDVKMKEKGDIPEGYSVSREKKERFSLILESASTNQTSMYLCASKFGPGQVYFGPGTRLTVT.

V and J are TRBV19 and TRBJ2-6, with D possibly being TRBD2 (5 bases). Deletions cut 4 bases from V and 0 bases from J, with 10 bases between. Germline-derived CDR1 and CDR2 are LNHDA and SQIVND (reference sequence). This CDR3 contains 16 residues. CDR3 sequence: CASSNGLFSGANVLTF. The CDR3 DNA is TGTGCCAGTAGTAACGGACTGTTCTCTGGGGCCAACGTCCTGACTTTC.

This chain connects TRBV6-2 or TRBV6-3 to TRBJ2-5; tentative D call: TRBD2 (5 bases). V was pared by 4 bases and J by 5 bases, with 8 bases between. Germline CDR1 MNHEY, CDR2 SVGEGT. The CDR3 has 12 residues. CDR3 loop: CASSSGDETQYF. Written as DNA, the CDR3 is TGTGCCAGCAGTTCCGGGGATGAGACCCAGTACTTC.

V usage is TRBV2 and J usage is TRBJ2-3; D is possibly TRBD2 (5 bases). V dropped 3 bases and J dropped 2 bases, with 9 bases sitting between them. This CDR3 spans 14 amino acids. CDR1 is SNHLY and CDR2 is FYNNEI in the germline V gene. CDR3 nucleotide sequence: TGTGCCAGCAGTGATTTAGCGTCCACAGATACGCAGTATTTT. Protein: CASSDLASTDTQYF.

This clone was seen more than once but under ten times. The chain joins TRBV6-5 to TRBJ1-1, with a tentative D call TRBD1 (6 bases). Per the germline V gene, CDR1 is MNHEY and CDR2 is SVGAGI. V lost 8 bases and J lost 1, with 8 bases in between. The CDR3 runs 12 residues. For the CDR3, the DNA is TGTGCCAGCGGGGACACGAACACTGAAGCTTTCTTT. Amino acid sequence: CASGDTNTEAFF.

The rearrangement links TRBV19 to TRBJ1-2; tentative D call: TRBD1 (5 bases). The V and J ends lost 6 bases and 4 bases respectively, with 18 bases between them. The germline V gene has CDR1 LNHDA and CDR2 SQIVND (reference sequence). The CDR3 is 15 residues long. In DNA form, the CDR3 reads TGTGCCAGTAGCATTGGCGGCCGGGGGAGCTATGGCTACACCTTC. This translates into CASSIGGRGSYGYTF.

The rearrangement joins TRBV6-5 to TRBJ2-7; 7 nucleotides match TRBD1. This CDR3 has 14 residues. Germline loops: CDR1 MNHEY, CDR2 SVGAGI. V lost 5 bases and J lost 4; bases outside the gene matches: 8. This chain's CDR3 is CASSLQGLGYEQYV. The CDR3 nucleotides are TGTGCCAGCAGTCTACAGGGGTTGGGGTACGAGCAGTACGTC.

This rearrangement joins TRBV7-8 to TRBJ2-7, with TRBD2 as a possible D gene (5 bases). CDR1 and CDR2 from the germline V gene are SGHVS and FQNEAQ. The ends were cut back, 4 bases at V and 6 bases at J, with 13 bases in the middle. The CDR3 loop spans 13 amino acids. CDR3 sequence: CASSSTRAGEQYV. The CDR3 DNA reads as TGTGCCAGCAGCTCGACGAGGGCCGGCGAGCAGTACGTC.

This chain connects TRBV7-2 to TRBJ1-2; 8 bases align to TRBD1. The ends lost 2 bases at V and 8 bases at J; junction bases unmatched: 7. Germline CDR1 is SGHTA and CDR2 is FQGNSA. The CDR3 loop spans 14 amino acids. Here the CDR3 reads CASSLYADRGGYTF. The CDR3 bases are TGTGCCAGCAGCTTATATGCAGACAGGGGCGGCTACACCTTC.

The V call is TRBV19, the J call TRBJ2-1; D gene unclear. CDR3 length equals 14 residues. Between the trimmed V and J ends, which lost 4 bases and 6 bases, there was a span of 13 bases. Germline CDR1 is LNHDA and CDR2 is SQIVND (reference sequence). In nucleotides, the CDR3 is TGTGCCAGTAGTAATGGTAGAGTCGCCAATGAGCAGTTCTTC. It codes for CASSNGRVANEQFF.

This chain joins TRBV19 and TRBJ1-1, with 9 positions matching TRBD1. This CDR3 has 13 amino acids. CDR1 and CDR2 from the germline V gene are LNHDA and SQIVND (reference sequence). J gave up 11 bases and V 10 bases, and 14 bases lay outside the gene matches. The CDR3 loop is CATKVTGGACAFF. DNA for the CDR3: TGTGCCACCAAAGTAACAGGGGGCGCGTGTGCTTTCTTT.

The J gene is TRBJ1-1, the V gene TRBV7-9; 9 positions agree with TRBD1. V lost 8 bases and J lost 5; bases outside the gene matches: 9. The germline CDR1 and CDR2 sequences are SEHNR and FQNEAQ (reference sequence). CDR3 length: 14 residues. CDR3 protein: CASGQPDRGTEAFF. In nucleotides, the CDR3 is TGTGCCAGCGGCCAACCGGACAGGGGAACTGAAGCTTTCTTT.

The chain has TRBV27 and TRBJ1-5, with TRBD1 matching 7 bases. V lost 6 bases and J lost 4; bases outside the gene matches: 15. Germline-derived CDR1 and CDR2 are MNHEY and SMNVEV (reference sequence). The CDR3 spans 17 residues. The chain's CDR3 is CASSKMAGGFGNQPQHF. CDR3 bases: TGTGCCAGCAGCAAGATGGCAGGGGGGTTCGGGAATCAGCCCCAGCATTTT.